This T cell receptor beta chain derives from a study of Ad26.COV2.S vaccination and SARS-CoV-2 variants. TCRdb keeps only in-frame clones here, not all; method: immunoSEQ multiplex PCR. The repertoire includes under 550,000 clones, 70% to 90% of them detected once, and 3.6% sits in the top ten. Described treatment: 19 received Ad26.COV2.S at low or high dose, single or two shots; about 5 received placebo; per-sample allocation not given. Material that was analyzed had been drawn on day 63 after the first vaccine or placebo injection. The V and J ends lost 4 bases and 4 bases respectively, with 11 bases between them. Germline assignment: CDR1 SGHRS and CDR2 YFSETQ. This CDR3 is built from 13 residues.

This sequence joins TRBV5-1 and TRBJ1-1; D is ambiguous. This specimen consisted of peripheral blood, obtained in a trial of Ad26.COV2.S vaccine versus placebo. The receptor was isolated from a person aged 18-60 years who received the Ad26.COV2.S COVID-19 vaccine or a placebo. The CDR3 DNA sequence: TGCGCCAGCAGCCTGGAGGGAGGCACTGAAGCTTTCTTT. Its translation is CASSLEGGTEAFF.